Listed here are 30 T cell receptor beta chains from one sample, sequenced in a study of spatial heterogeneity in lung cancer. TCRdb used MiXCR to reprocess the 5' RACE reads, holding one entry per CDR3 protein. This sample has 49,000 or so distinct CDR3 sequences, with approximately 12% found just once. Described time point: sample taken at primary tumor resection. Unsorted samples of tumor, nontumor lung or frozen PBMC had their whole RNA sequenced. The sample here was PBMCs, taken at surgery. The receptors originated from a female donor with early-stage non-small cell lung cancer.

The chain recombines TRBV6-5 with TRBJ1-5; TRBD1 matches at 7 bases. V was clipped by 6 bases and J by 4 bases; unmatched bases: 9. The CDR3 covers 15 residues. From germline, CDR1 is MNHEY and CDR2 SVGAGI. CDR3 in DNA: TGTGCCAGCAGGGGAGGGACAGCGATTAATCAGCCCCAGCATTTT. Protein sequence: CASRGGTAINQPQHF.

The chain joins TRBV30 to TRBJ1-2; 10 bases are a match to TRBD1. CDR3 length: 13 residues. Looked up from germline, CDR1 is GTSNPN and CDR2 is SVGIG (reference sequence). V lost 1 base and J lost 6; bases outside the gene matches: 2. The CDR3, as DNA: TGTGCCTGGAGTGGGACAGGGGGGAATGGCTACACCTTC. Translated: CAWSGTGGNGYTF.

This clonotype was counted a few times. The CDR3 DNA reads as TGTGCCAGCAGCTTTACAGGAGACTCTGGAAACACCATATATTTT. Translation: CASSFTGDSGNTIYF. The chain joins TRBV7-2 to TRBJ1-3, with D perhaps TRBD1 (5 bases). The CDR3 runs 15 residues. V lost 3 bases to trimming and J lost 0 bases, with 9 bases between them. Germline CDR1 SGHTA, CDR2 FQGNSA.

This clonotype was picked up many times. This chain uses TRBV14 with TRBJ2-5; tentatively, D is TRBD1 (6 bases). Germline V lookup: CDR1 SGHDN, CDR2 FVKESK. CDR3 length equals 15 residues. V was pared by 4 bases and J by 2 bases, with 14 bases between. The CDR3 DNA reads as TGTGCCAGCAGCCCCGGGACATCGAGACAAGAGACCCAGTACTTC. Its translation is CASSPGTSRQETQYF.

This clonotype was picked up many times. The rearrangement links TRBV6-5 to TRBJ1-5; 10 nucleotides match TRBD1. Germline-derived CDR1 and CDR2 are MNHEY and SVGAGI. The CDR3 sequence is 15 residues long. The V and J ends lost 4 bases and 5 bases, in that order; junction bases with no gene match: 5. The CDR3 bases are TGTGCCAGCAGTTCCGGGACAGGGGATTATCAGCCCCAGCATTTT. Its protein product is CASSSGTGDYQPQHF.

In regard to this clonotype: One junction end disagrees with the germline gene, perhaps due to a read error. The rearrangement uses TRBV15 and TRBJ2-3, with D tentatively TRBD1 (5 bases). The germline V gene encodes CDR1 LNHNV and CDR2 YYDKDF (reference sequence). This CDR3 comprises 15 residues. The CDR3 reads CASSRDQGATDTQYF. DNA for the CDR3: TGTGCCAGCAGCAGAGATCAGGGTGCCACAGATACGCAGTATTTT.

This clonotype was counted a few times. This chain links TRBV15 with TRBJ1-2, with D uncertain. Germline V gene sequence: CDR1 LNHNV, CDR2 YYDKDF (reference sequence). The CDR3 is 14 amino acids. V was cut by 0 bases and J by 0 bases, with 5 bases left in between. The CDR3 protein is CATSRDLANYGYTF. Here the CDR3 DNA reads TGTGCCACCAGCAGAGATCTCGCTAACTATGGCTACACCTTC.

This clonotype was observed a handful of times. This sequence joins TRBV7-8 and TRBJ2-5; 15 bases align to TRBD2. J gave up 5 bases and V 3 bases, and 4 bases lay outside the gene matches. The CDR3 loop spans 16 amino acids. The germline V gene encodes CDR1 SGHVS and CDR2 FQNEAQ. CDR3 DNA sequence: TGTGCCAGCAGCTTCCGGACTAGCGGGGGGGCGGAGACCCAGTACTTC. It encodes CASSFRTSGGAETQYF.

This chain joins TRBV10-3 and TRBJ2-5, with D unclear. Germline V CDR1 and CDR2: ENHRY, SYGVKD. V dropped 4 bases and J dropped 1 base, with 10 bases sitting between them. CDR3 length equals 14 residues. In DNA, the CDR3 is TGTGCCATCAGTGGTGGACGGATCCAAGAGACCCAGTACTTC. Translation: CAISGGRIQETQYF.

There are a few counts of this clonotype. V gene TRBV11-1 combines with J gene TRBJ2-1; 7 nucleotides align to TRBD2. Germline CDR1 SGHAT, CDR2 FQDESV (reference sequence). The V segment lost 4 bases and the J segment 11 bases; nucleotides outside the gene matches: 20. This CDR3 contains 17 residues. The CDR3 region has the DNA TGTGCCAGCAGCTCAACGGGAGCTTCCAGCGGGGATAGTAAGCAGTTCTTC. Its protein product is CASSSTGASSGDSKQFF.

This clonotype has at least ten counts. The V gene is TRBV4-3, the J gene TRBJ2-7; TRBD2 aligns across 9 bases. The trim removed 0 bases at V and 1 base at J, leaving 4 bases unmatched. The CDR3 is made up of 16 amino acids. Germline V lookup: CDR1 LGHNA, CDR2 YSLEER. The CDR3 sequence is CASSQERGLASYEQYF. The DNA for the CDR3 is TGCGCCAGCAGCCAAGAGAGGGGACTAGCATCCTACGAGCAGTACTTC.

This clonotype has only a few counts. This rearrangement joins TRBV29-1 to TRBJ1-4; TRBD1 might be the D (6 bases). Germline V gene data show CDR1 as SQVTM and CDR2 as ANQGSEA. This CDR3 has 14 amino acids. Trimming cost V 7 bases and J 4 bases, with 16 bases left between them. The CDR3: CSADTGTSNEKLFF. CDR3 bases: TGCAGCGCTGACACAGGGACGAGTAATGAAAAACTGTTTTTT.

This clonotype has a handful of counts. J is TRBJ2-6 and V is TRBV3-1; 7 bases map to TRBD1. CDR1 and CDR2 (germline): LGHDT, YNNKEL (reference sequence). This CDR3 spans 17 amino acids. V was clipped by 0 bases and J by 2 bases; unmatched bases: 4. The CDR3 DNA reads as TGTGCCAGCAGCCAAGATCGGGGACAGACTGGGGCCAACGTCCTGACTTTC. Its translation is CASSQDRGQTGANVLTF.

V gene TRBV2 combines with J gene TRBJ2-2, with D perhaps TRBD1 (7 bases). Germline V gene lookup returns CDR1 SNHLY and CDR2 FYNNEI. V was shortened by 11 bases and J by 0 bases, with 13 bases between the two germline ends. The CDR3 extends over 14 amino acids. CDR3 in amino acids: CARGTATNTGELFF. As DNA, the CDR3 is TGTGCCCGCGGGACAGCTACGAACACCGGGGAGCTGTTTTTT.

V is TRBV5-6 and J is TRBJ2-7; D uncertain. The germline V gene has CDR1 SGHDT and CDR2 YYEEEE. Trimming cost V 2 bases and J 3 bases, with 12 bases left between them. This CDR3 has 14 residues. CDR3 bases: TGTGCCAGCAGCTTTTATACGGAGTTCTACGAGCAGTACTTC. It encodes CASSFYTEFYEQYF.

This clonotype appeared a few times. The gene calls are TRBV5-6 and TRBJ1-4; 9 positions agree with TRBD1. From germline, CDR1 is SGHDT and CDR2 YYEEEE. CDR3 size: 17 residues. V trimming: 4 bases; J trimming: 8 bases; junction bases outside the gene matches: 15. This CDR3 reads CASSRIASGQGGEKLFF. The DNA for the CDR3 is TGTGCCAGCAGCCGGATAGCCTCGGGACAGGGTGGCGAAAAACTGTTTTTT.

The CDR3 nucleotides are TGCGCCAGCAGCTTGGCGCAGGCCACAGATACGCAGTATTTT. The encoded protein is CASSLAQATDTQYF. V usage is TRBV5-1 and J usage is TRBJ2-3; no clear D. The CDR3 length is 14 residues. The germline CDR1 and CDR2 sequences are SGHRS and YFSETQ. V shed 0 bases and J shed 2 bases, with 7 bases lying between them.

In nucleotides, the CDR3 is TGTGCCAGCAGTTACCTTAGCGGGGCAGCAGATACGCAGTATTTT. Translated: CASSYLSGAADTQYF. The chain is built from TRBV6-2 or TRBV6-3 and TRBJ2-3; the match to TRBD2 covers 8 bases. Germline assignment: CDR1 MNHEY and CDR2 SVGEGT. V shed 2 bases and J 4 bases; nucleotides not matched to a gene: 5. The CDR3 loop spans 15 amino acids.

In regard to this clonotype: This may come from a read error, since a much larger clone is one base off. CDR3 protein: CASIFSTSGYTGELFF. The CDR3 DNA is TGTGCCAGCATCTTCTCGACTAGCGGTTACACCGGGGAGCTGTTTTTT. The chain employs TRBV7-2 and TRBJ2-2; 9 bases agree with TRBD2. Germline V gene data show CDR1 as SGHTA and CDR2 as FQGNSA. Trimming at V came to 7 bases and at J to 3 bases, leaving 9 bases not matched to a gene. CDR3 size: 16 residues.

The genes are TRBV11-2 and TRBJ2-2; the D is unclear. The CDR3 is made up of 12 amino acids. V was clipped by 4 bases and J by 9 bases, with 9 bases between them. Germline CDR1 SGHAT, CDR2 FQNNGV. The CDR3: CASSSHDRELFF. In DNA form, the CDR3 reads TGTGCCAGCAGCTCACATGATAGGGAGCTGTTTTTT.

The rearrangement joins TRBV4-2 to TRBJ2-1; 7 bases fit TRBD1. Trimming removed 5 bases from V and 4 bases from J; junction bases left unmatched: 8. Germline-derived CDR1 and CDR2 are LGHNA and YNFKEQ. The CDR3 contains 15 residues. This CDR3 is CASSTQDRAYNEQFF. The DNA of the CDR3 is TGTGCCAGCAGCACCCAAGACAGGGCTTACAATGAGCAGTTCTTC.

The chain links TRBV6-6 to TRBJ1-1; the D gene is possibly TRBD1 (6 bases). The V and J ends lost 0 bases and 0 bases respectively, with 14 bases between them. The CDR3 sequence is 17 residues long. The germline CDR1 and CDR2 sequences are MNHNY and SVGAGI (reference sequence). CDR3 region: CASSYSLGGHMNTEAFF. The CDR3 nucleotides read TGTGCCAGCAGTTACTCCCTCGGGGGGCATATGAACACTGAAGCTTTCTTT.

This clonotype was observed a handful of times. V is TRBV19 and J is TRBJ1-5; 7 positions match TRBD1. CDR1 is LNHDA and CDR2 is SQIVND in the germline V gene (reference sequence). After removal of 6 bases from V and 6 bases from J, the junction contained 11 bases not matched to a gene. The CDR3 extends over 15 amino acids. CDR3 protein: CASSQEQGLAQPQHF. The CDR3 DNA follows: TGTGCCAGTAGCCAAGAACAGGGGCTGGCTCAGCCCCAGCATTTT.

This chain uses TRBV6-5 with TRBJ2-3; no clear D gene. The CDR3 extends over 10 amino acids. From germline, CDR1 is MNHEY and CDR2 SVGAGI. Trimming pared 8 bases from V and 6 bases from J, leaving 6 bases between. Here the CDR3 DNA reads TGTGCCAGCGGCCTGGATACGCAGTATTTT. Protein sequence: CASGLDTQYF.

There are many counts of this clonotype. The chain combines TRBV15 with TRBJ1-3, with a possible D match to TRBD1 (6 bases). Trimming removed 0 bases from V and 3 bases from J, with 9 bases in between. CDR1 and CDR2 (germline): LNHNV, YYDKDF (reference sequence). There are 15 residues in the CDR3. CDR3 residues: CATSRDTGSGNTIYF. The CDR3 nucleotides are TGTGCCACCAGCAGAGACACAGGGAGTGGAAACACCATATATTTT.

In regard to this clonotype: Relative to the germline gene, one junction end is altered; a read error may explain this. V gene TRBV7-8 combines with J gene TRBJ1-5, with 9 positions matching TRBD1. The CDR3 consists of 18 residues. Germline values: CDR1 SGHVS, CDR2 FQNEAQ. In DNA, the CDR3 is TGTGTCAGCACCGAAAAAAGATTTGGACAGGGGAGAGGTCAGCCCCAGCATTTT. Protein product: CVSTEKRFGQGRGQPQHF.

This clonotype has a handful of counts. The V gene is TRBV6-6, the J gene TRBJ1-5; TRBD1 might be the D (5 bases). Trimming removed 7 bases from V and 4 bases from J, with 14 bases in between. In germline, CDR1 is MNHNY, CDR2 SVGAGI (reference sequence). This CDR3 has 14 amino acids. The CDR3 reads CASTAGGGNQPQHF. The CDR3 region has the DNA TGTGCCAGCACGGCCGGGGGGGGTAATCAGCCCCAGCATTTT.

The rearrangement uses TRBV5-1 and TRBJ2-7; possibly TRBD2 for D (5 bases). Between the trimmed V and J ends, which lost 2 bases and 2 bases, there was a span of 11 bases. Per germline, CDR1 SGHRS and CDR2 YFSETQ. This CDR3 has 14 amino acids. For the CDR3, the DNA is TGCGCCAGCAGCTTTGACTACAGACCCTACGAGCAGTACTTC. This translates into CASSFDYRPYEQYF.

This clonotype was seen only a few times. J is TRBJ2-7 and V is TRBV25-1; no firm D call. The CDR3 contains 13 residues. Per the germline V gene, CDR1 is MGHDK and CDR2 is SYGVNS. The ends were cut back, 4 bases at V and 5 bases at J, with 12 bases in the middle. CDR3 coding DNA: TGTGCCAGCAGTGTTATTAATCCTAACGAGCAGTACTTC. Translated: CASSVINPNEQYF.

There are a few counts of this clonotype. The CDR3 bases are TGTGCCAGCAGCGTACGGGGGGAGGGGACCCAGTACTTC. As protein: CASSVRGEGTQYF. This sequence joins TRBV9 and TRBJ2-5, with 7 nucleotides matching TRBD2. The trim removed 1 base at V and 7 bases at J, leaving 4 bases unmatched. CDR3 size: 13 residues. The germline CDR1 and CDR2 sequences are SGDLS and YYNGEE.